The 9 T cell receptor beta chains below come from one sample, sequenced in a study of TET2 disruption in CD19-targeted CAR T cells. The treatment here: autologous CTL019 cells: CD19 CAR with 4-1BB and CD3 zeta domains. Sequencing was performed with immunoSEQ multiplex PCR; in TCRdb, only in-frame clones are kept and a portion is missing. This listing includes about 25,000 clones. These receptors have no known antigen. The material was CD8- CAR+ T cells sorted from cultured blood T cells, obtained for CD19 CAR T cell therapy. Subset denoted: CD8-negative CAR-positive T cells from the infusion product. The receptors come from an older man with chronic lymphocytic leukemia.

In regard to this clone: One end of the junction fails to match germline, which may point to a read error. The read terminates 3 residues ahead of where the CDR3 ends, so the germline J gene completes it. In the same sample, other DNA sequences code for this CDR3. The V call is TRBV19, the J call TRBJ1-2; 7 bases map to TRBD1. There are 14 residues in the CDR3. Germline V gene data show CDR1 as LNHDA and CDR2 as SQIVND (reference sequence). CDR3 loop: CASSSQGDLHGYTF. The part of the CDR3 DNA that was read is TGTGCCAGTAGTAGTCAGGGGGATCTCCATGGT.

Comment on this clone: With the read ending 3 residues before the CDR3 end, the germline J gene is used to fill in that end. The chain carries TRBV6-2 or TRBV6-3 and TRBJ1-1; unclear D gene. V lost 7 bases, J lost 0 bases, and 9 bases lay in between. The CDR3 sequence is 13 residues long. Germline CDR1 MNHEY, CDR2 SVGEGT. Incomplete CDR3 DNA: TGTGCCAGCAACGACATGATGAACACTGAA. It yields the protein CASNDMMNTE. The whole CDR3 protein is CASNDMMNTEAFF.

On this clone itself: The read ends 3 residues shy of where the CDR3 ends; the end is completed using the germline J gene. This specimen includes other DNA sequences encoding the same CDR3. The V and J genes are TRBV7-9 and TRBJ2-7; D call uncertain. CDR1 is SEHNR and CDR2 is FQNEAQ in the germline V gene (reference sequence). The length of the CDR3 is 13 residues. V lost 1 base to trimming and J lost 4 bases, with 8 bases between them. CDR3 DNA (partial): TGTGCCAGCAGCTTAGGCCTATCTTACGAG. Its translation: CASSLGLSYE. The whole CDR3 sequence reads CASSLGLSYEQYF.

About this clone: One junction end does not reproduce the germline sequence, and a read error may be involved. The read terminates 3 residues before the CDR3 end, so the remaining end is supplied by the germline J gene. Other DNA sequences in this sample translate to the same CDR3. The J gene is TRBJ1-2, the V gene TRBV10-3; D is possibly TRBD1 (6 bases). Germline V gene sequence: CDR1 ENHRY, CDR2 SYGVKD. The CDR3 covers 13 residues. The covered CDR3 bases are TGTGCCATCAGTGCAGGGGAGAGGGATGGT. The encoded protein is CAISAGERDG. The CDR3 in its entirety is CAISAGERDGYTF.

Comment on this clone: The read terminates 3 residues before the CDR3 end, so the remaining end is supplied by the germline J gene. V and J are TRBV25-1 and TRBJ2-7, with D perhaps TRBD2 (7 bases). The CDR3 has 16 residues. V was trimmed by 4 bases and J by 3 bases, leaving 19 bases between them. The germline CDR1 and CDR2 sequences are MGHDK and SYGVNS. Here the CDR3 reads CASSAPEGEGIYEQYF. The sequenced part of the CDR3 DNA is TGTGCCAGCAGTGCACCCGAGGGGGAGGGGATCTACGAG.

As regards this clone: The read is 3 residues too short to cover the CDR3 end, so that end is filled in from the germline J gene. The chain carries TRBV10-3 and TRBJ2-1; TRBD2 aligns across 7 bases. With 6 bases clipped from V and 2 bases from J, the junction kept 4 bases outside the gene matches. The CDR3 loop spans 14 amino acids. CDR1 and CDR2 (germline): ENHRY, SYGVKD. The CDR3 spells CAISGLEAYNEQFF. The covered CDR3 bases are TGTGCCATCAGCGGACTAGAAGCCTACAATGAG.

Concerning this clone itself: The read halts 3 residues ahead of the CDR3 end, with the missing end drawn from the germline J gene. The J gene is TRBJ1-1, the V gene TRBV11-2; D possibly corresponds to TRBD1 (6 bases). CDR3 size: 12 residues. Germline CDR1 and CDR2: SGHAT and FQNNGV. Incomplete CDR3 DNA: TGTGCCAGCAGCTTCGCACAGGGAGGC. Translating gives CASSFAQGG. The full-length CDR3 reads as CASSFAQGGAFF.

Notes on this clone: The CDR3 end lies 3 residues beyond the end of the read and is filled in from the germline J gene. This chain links TRBV6-2 or TRBV6-3 with TRBJ2-4; a weak D match, TRBD1 (5 bases). Looked up from germline, CDR1 is MNHEY and CDR2 is SVGEGT. This CDR3 spans 15 amino acids. Partial CDR3 DNA: TGTGCCAGCACCCCCTTCCAGGGAAGAGATCAGCCT. Amino acids: CASTPFQGRDQP. Given in full, the CDR3 is CASTPFQGRDQPQYF.

On this clone itself: The sequence runs out 3 residues before the end of the CDR3; the remainder is reconstructed from the germline J gene. The chain has TRBV7-6 and TRBJ1-6; D is ambiguous. Between the trimmed V and J ends, which lost 1 base and 8 bases, there was a span of 12 bases. Germline assignment: CDR1 SGHVS and CDR2 FNYEAQ. This CDR3 region has 15 residues. CDR3 DNA, as far as it was read: TGTGCCAGCAGCTTAGGCCCGGGGATGGATTCACCC. This codes for CASSLGPGMDSP. The whole CDR3 protein is CASSLGPGMDSPLHF.